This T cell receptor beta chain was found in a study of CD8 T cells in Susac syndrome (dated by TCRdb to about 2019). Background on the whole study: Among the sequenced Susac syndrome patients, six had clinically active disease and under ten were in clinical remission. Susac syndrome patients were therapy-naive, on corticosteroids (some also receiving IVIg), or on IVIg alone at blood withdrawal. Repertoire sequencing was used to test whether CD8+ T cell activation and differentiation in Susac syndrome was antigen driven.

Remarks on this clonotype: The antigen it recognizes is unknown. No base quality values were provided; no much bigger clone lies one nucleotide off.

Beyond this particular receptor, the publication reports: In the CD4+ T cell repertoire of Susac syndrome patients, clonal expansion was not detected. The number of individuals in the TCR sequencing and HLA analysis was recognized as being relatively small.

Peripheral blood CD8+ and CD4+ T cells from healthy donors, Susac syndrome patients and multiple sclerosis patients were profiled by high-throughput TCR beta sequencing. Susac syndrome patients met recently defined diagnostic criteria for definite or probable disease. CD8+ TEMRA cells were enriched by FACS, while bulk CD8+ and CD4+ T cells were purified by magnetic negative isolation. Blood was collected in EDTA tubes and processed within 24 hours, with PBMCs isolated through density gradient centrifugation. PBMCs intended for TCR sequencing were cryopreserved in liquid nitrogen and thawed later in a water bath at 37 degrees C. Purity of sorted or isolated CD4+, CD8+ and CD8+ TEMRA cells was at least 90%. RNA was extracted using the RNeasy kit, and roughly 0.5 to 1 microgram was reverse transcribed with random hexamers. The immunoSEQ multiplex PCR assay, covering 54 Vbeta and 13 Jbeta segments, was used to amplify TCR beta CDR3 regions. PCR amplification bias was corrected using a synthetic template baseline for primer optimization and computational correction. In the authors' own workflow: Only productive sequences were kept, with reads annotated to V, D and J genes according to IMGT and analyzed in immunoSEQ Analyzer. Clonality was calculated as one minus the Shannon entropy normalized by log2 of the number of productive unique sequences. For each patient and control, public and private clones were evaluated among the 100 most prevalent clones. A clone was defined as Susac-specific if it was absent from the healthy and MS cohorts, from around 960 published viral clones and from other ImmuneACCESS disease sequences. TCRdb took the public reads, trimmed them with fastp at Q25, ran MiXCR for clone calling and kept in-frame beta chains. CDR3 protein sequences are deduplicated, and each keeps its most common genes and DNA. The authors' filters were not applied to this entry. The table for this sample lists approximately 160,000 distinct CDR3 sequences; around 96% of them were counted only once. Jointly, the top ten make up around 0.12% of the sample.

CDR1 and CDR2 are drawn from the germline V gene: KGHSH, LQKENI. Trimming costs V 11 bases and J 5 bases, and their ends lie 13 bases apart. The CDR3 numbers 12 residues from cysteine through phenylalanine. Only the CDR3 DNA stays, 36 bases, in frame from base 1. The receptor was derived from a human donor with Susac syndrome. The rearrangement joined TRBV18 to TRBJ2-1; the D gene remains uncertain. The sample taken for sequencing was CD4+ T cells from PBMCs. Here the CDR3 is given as CASGVDNNEQFF. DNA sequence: TGTGCCTCCGGAGTTGATAACAATGAGCAGTTCTTC.